This TCR beta chain was captured in a study of cytomegalovirus exposure and HLA in healthy donors. Per the germline V gene, CDR1 is SNHLY and CDR2 is FYNNEI. Trimming shortened V by 5 bases and J by 5 bases, and 12 bases separated the two germline ends. CDR3 length equals 13 residues. PCR involved 60 Vbeta and 13 Jbeta primers. Data came from immunoSEQ multiplex PCR; TCRdb stores just in-frame clones and leaves some out. The sample yields about 140,000 clones, more than 70% seen once. Sequenced: PBMCs. V gene TRBV2 combines with J gene TRBJ2-5; either TRBD1 or TRBD2 may supply D (6 bases each). The TCR comes from a man over 45 in good health and CMV-seronegative. CDR3 sequence (DNA): TGTGCCAGCAGTCAAGGGGGGAGGGAGACCCAGTACTTC. Its protein is CASSQGGRETQYF. The variable domain in full, completed from reference TRBV2 and TRBJ2-5, reads EPEVTQTPSHQVTQMGQEVILRCVPISNHLYFYWYRQILGQKVEFLVSFYNNEISEKSEIFDDQFSVERPDGSNFTLKIRSTKLEDSAMYFCASSQGGRETQYFGPGTRLLVL.